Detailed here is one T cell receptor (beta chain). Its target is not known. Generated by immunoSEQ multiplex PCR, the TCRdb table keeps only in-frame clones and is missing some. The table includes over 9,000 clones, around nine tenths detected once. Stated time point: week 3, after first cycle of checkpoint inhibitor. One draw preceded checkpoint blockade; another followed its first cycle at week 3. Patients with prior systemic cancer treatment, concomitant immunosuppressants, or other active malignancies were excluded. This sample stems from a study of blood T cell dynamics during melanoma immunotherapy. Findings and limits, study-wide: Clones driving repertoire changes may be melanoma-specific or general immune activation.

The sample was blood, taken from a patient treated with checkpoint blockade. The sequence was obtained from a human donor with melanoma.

The chain's CDR3 is CASSLFNSGEQFF. In DNA, the CDR3 is TGTGCCAGCAGCTTGTTTAATTCGGGTGAGCAGTTCTTC. The chain uses TRBV5-4 and TRBJ2-1, with D uncertain. With 1 base removed from V and 9 bases from J, the gap between germline ends came to 11 bases. The CDR3 extends over 13 amino acids. In germline, CDR1 is SGHNT, CDR2 YYREEE (reference sequence).